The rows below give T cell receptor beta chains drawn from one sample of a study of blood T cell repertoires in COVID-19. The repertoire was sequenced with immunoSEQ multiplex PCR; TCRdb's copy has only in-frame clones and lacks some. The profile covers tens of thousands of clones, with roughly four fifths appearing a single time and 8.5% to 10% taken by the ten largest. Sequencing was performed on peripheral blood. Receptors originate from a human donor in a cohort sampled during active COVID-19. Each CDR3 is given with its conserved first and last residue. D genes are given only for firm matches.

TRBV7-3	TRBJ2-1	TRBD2	CASSFDWTSGRPYNEQFF	TGTGCCAGCAGCTTCGATTGGACTAGCGGGAGGCCCTACAATGAGCAGTTCTTC
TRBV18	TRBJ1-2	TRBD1	CASSGQGPYTF	TGTGCCAGCTCCGGACAGGGACCCTACACCTTC
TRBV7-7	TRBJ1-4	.	CASTPWGGMGEKLFF	TGTGCCAGCACCCCGTGGGGGGGGATGGGTGAAAAACTGTTTTTT
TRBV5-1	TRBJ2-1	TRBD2	CASSSTSGGGSYNEQFF	TGCGCCAGCAGCTCCACTAGCGGGGGTGGTTCCTACAATGAGCAGTTCTTC
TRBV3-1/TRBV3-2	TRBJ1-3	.	CASSPRGGGFAAGNTIYF	TGTGCCAGCAGCCCAAGAGGGGGGGGATTCGCGGCTGGAAACACCATATATTTT
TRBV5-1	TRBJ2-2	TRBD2	CASSLGQLAGVGELFF	TGCGCCAGCAGCTTGGGACAACTAGCGGGAGTCGGGGAGCTGTTTTTT
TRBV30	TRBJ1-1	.	CAWSKGRGPNTEAFF	TGTGCCTGGAGTAAGGGGCGGGGCCCGAACACTGAAGCTTTCTTT
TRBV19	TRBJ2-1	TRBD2	CASSTGLAGGRSAINEQFF	TGTGCCAGTAGTACGGGACTAGCGGGAGGTCGATCCGCAATAAATGAGCAGTTCTTC
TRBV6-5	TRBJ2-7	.	CASTTGRGFYYEQYF	TGTGCCAGCACAACGGGCAGGGGTTTTTACTACGAGCAGTACTTC
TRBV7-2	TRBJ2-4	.	CASSKTIGQNIQYF	TGTGCCAGCAGCAAGACTATCGGCCAAAACATTCAGTACTTC
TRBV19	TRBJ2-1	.	CASAPGASPHNEQFF	TGTGCCAGTGCTCCGGGAGCATCACCTCACAATGAGCAGTTCTTC